The T cell receptor beta chain under discussion was sequenced for a study of T cell changes during pregnancy in multiple sclerosis. Germline values: CDR1 SNHLY, CDR2 FYNNEI. This CDR3 region has 14 residues. V dropped 4 bases and J dropped 2 bases, with 11 bases sitting between them. TCRdb keeps only in-frame clones here, not all; method: immunoSEQ multiplex PCR. The data contain around 43,000 clones, roughly 93% of them singletons. This receptor was taken from a female donor with multiple sclerosis, enrolled in a pregnancy study. This sequence joins TRBV2 and TRBJ1-2, with D perhaps matching TRBD1 (5 bases). The source was CD4+ T cells from peripheral blood mononuclear cells, collected before pregnancy. CDR3 in amino acids: CASSGVGGNYGYTF. CDR3 coding DNA: TGTGCCAGCAGTGGAGTGGGGGGGAACTATGGCTACACCTTC.